This TCR beta chain was found in a study of cytomegalovirus exposure and HLA in healthy donors. Whole-study results and caveats: Productive rates of about 90% or about 30% were seen for most TCR beta V segments in an earlier analysis. Common viral pathogens were later found to be apparently linked to several of the most significant clusters. With later analysis, a missense DCLRE1C variant became linked to TCR beta V- and J-gene trimming. Three chains linked to CMV were shown in vitro to be specific for CMV antigens.

13 Jbeta primers and 60 Vbeta primers were used for the PCR. TCRdb's copy holds only in-frame clones and misses some; the assay was immunoSEQ multiplex PCR. The sample lists about 270,000 clones; just over 85% were seen once. Comment on this clone: Its specificity is unknown.

This CDR3 is built from 14 residues. V lost 5 bases, J lost 0 bases, and 8 bases lay in between. CDR1 and CDR2 from the germline V gene are MDHEN and SYDVKM. The sample taken for sequencing was PBMCs. This clonotype was sampled from a man aged 40-49 years in good health and CMV-seropositive. This chain uses TRBV28 with TRBJ1-5; D possibly corresponds to TRBD1 (6 bases). CDR3 sequence: CASSDRSSNQPQHF. The CDR3 coding sequence is TGTGCCAGCAGTGACAGGAGTAGCAATCAGCCCCAGCATTTT.